Following are 9 T cell receptor beta chains from one sample sequenced in a study of blood T cell repertoires in COVID-19. Profiling relied on immunoSEQ multiplex PCR, and the TCRdb table lists in-frame clones only, not all of them. The repertoire holds 15,000 or so clones, about 90% seen once, with 15% to 20% in the top ten. The sequenced sample consisted of peripheral blood. These receptors came from a human donor in a cohort sampled during active COVID-19.

The chain joins TRBV4-3 to TRBJ2-7; 7 nucleotides agree with TRBD2. V shed 0 bases, J shed 5 bases, and the junction held 10 bases outside the gene matches. This CDR3 contains 16 residues. Germline CDR1 LGHNA, CDR2 YSLEER. CDR3 sequence (DNA): TGCGCCAGCAGCCAAGATCTGATAGGGAGGGTTGACGAGCAGTACTTC. Its protein product is CASSQDLIGRVDEQYF.

This chain links TRBV7-8 with TRBJ1-2, with TRBD1 identical over 11 bases. The germline CDR1 and CDR2 sequences are SGHVS and FQNEAQ. Unmatched junction bases numbered 11, after V lost 7 bases and J lost 4 bases. The CDR3 has 16 residues. DNA for the CDR3: TGTGCCAGCAACCCCTACGGACAGGGGGCGTCCTATGGCTACACCTTC. It yields the protein CASNPYGQGASYGYTF.

This clone was seen once. The chain couples TRBV6-1 to TRBJ2-6; 8 nucleotides line up with TRBD1. The trim removed 2 bases at V and 3 bases at J, leaving 6 bases unmatched. The CDR3 extends over 17 amino acids. CDR1 is MNHNS, CDR2 SASEGT, per germline. CDR3 in DNA: TGTGCCAGCAGTGAAAGGGACAGGACTCATGGGGCCAACGTCCTGACTTTC. This translates into CASSERDRTHGANVLTF.

The genes are TRBV27 and TRBJ2-5, with D possibly TRBD2 on 6 matching bases. This CDR3 spans 12 amino acids. Per the germline V gene, CDR1 is MNHEY and CDR2 is SMNVEV (reference sequence). Trimming took off 10 bases at V and 7 bases at J, with 16 bases between the two ends. The CDR3 sequence is CATRGAYGTQYF. In DNA, the CDR3 is TGTGCCACCCGCGGGGCTTACGGGACCCAGTACTTC.

The chain uses TRBV5-1 and TRBJ2-7; TRBD1 is a possible D gene (5 bases). Trimming took 0 bases from V and 6 from J, leaving 13 bases between them. This CDR3 region has 14 residues. Germline V CDR1 and CDR2: SGHRS, YFSETQ. This CDR3 is CASSLVDSRGEQYF. In nucleotides, the CDR3 is TGCGCCAGCAGCTTGGTCGACAGTCGCGGCGAGCAGTACTTC.

The chain combines TRBV30 with TRBJ1-3; D might be TRBD1 (6 bases). Germline V lookup: CDR1 GTSNPN, CDR2 SVGIG (reference sequence). The CDR3 covers 15 residues. The V gene lost 3 bases and the J gene lost 6 bases, with 18 bases spanning the gap. The CDR3 loop reads CAWSPLTGPSNTIYF. The CDR3 bases are TGTGCCTGGAGCCCCCTGACAGGCCCCTCAAACACCATATATTTT.

This chain connects TRBV6-2 or TRBV6-3 to TRBJ2-1; TRBD1 aligns across 7 bases. Germline loops: CDR1 MNHEY, CDR2 SVGEGT. V lost 5 bases to trimming and J lost 9 bases; unmatched junction nucleotides: 13. This CDR3 comprises 15 residues. As DNA, the CDR3 is TGTGCCAGCAGTCTCCGGGACAGTACTTACGGTGAGCAGTTCTTC. Protein sequence: CASSLRDSTYGEQFF.

The rearrangement uses TRBV5-1 and TRBJ2-5, with D perhaps TRBD2 (5 bases). The V and J ends lost 2 bases and 3 bases respectively, with 5 bases between them. This CDR3 has 12 amino acids. From germline, CDR1 is SGHRS and CDR2 YFSETQ. The CDR3 nucleotides are TGCGCCAGCAGCTTCGGGGAAGAGACCCAGTACTTC. Translated: CASSFGEETQYF. Full variable domain (rest looked up from reference TRBV5-1 and TRBJ2-5): KAGVTQTPRYLIKTRGQQVTLSCSPISGHRSVSWYQQTPGQGLQFLFEYFSETQRNKGNFPGRFSGRQFSNSRSEMNVSTLELGDSALYLCASSFGEETQYFGPGTRLLVL.

V is TRBV5-5 and J is TRBJ1-1; D remains ambiguous. The CDR3 length is 15 residues. The germline V gene has CDR1 SGHKS and CDR2 YYEKEE (reference sequence). V lost 0 bases, J lost 0 bases, and 9 bases lay in between. CDR3 nucleotides: TGTGCCAGCAGCTTGGGGGCTCGGCTGAACACTGAAGCTTTCTTT. It translates to CASSLGARLNTEAFF.